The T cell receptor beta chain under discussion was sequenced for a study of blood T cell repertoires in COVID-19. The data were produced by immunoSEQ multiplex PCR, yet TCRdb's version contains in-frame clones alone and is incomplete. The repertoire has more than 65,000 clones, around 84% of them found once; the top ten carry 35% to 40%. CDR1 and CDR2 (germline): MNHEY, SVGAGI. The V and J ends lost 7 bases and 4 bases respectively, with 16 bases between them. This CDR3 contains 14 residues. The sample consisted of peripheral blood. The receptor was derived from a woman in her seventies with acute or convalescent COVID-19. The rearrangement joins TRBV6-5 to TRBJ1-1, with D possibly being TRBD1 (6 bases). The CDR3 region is CASTTGFGVTEAFF. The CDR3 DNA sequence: TGTGCCAGCACAACAGGGTTTGGTGTCACTGAAGCTTTCTTT.